These 2 T cell receptor beta chains originate from one sample sequenced in a study of identical twins. TCRdb itself ran the 5' RACE reads through MiXCR, one entry per CDR3 protein. Altogether 400,000 or so distinct CDR3 sequences are present, about 9% being singletons, with the ten largest covering under 9.5%. The sequencing sample was made of naive T cells sorted from blood. These receptors were obtained from a woman between 50 and 59 years old in good health.

For the CDR3, the DNA is TGTGCCAGCAGTGAGCCCGGGGGGGGGGAGACCCAGTACTTC. Amino acids: CASSEPGGGETQYF. The chain links TRBV25-1 to TRBJ2-5, with TRBD2 matching 8 bases. The CDR3 is made up of 14 amino acids. The junction had 5 bases not matched to a gene; V was cut back by 3 bases and J by 5 bases. Germline V lookup: CDR1 MGHDK, CDR2 SYGVNS.

This clonotype has a count of ten or more. This chain connects TRBV5-1 to TRBJ2-7, with 13 bases matching TRBD2. This CDR3 has 14 amino acids. Germline values: CDR1 SGHRS, CDR2 YFSETQ. Trimming at V came to 4 bases and at J to 7 bases, leaving 5 bases not matched to a gene. The CDR3 bases are TGCGCCAGCAGCCTGCTGACTAGCGGGAGGGAGCAGTACTTC. Translated: CASSLLTSGREQYF.